This is a list of T cell receptor beta chains from one sample in a study of blood T cell repertoires in COVID-19. Sequenced by immunoSEQ multiplex PCR; TCRdb stores in-frame clones only, minus some. The top ten clones hold about a tenth of a sample with 80,000 or so clones, approximately 84% of them seen once. The sample was peripheral blood. The receptors were gathered from a man aged 60-69 years with COVID-19, enrolled during active disease. The CDR3 runs from the conserved cysteine through the conserved F or W. A D gene is named only where the DNA matches it firmly. Clone size is given for some rows only: seen once, a few or many times, or a class if the clone is expanded.

cdr3_nt,cdr3_aa,clone_size,j_call,v_call,d_call
TGTGCCACCAGGGGGGCGGACGGCTCCTACAATGAGCAGTTCTTC,CATRGADGSYNEQFF,.,TRBJ2-1,TRBV24-1,.
TGTGCCAGCAGCTCAGACAGGGGGGCCTATGGCTACACCTTC,CASSSDRGAYGYTF,.,TRBJ1-2,TRBV5-5,TRBD1
TGTGCCAGCACTCCCGGGGGGGGATACAATGAGCAGTTCTTC,CASTPGGGYNEQFF,.,TRBJ2-1,TRBV28,TRBD2
TGTGCCAGCACCTCCTCCGGGGTAGCAAGGTACGAGCAGTACTTC,CASTSSGVARYEQYF,.,TRBJ2-7,TRBV28,.
TGTGCCAGTGACAGGTCTGGAAACACCATATATTTT,CASDRSGNTIYF,.,TRBJ1-3,TRBV12-3/TRBV12-4,.
TGTGCCAGCACACACAGGCAAGCCGGTTATGAGCAGTTCTTC,CASTHRQAGYEQFF,.,TRBJ2-1,TRBV28,.
TGTGCCACCAGTGATCCCCGGACAGGGGGTGTAGATGAAGCTTTCTTT,CATSDPRTGGVDEAFF,.,TRBJ1-1,TRBV24-1,TRBD1
TGTGCCAGCAGTTTCCACCAACAGGGGAACTATGGCTACACCTTC,CASSFHQQGNYGYTF,once,TRBJ1-2,TRBV28,TRBD1
TGCGCCAGCAGCTTGGGTGGGGCGCGGGGGGCCAACGTCCTGACTTTC,CASSLGGARGANVLTF,.,TRBJ2-6,TRBV5-1,.
TGTGCCAGCAGCCGTTTCACTGACAGCGCAACTAATGAAAAACTGTTTTTT,CASSRFTDSATNEKLFF,.,TRBJ1-4,TRBV4-2,.
TGTGCCAGTAGGATCGACTGGAGAGACACTGAAGCTTTCTTT,CASRIDWRDTEAFF,few,TRBJ1-1,TRBV19,.
TGCGCCACCTCGACAGGGATTCCCTACGAGCAGTACTTC,CATSTGIPYEQYF,once,TRBJ2-7,TRBV10-1,TRBD1
TGCAGTGCCAGTTCTGTTAGCGGGGAGGGAGATACGCAGTATTTT,CSASSVSGEGDTQYF,.,TRBJ2-3,TRBV20-1,TRBD2
TGTGCCAGCAGTCCGATCGACTTGGCTCACTACAATGAGCAGTTCTTC,CASSPIDLAHYNEQFF,.,TRBJ2-1,TRBV27,.
TGTGCCAGCAGTGAGAACAGCAACACAGATACGCAGTATTTT,CASSENSNTDTQYF,.,TRBJ2-3,TRBV6-1,.
TGTGCCAGCAGCTTAACGGGACAGGGCTCTCACGAGCAGTACTTC,CASSLTGQGSHEQYF,few,TRBJ2-7,TRBV7-3,TRBD1
TGCGCCAGCAGCTTAGACAGGGGCAATGAGCAGTTCTTC,CASSLDRGNEQFF,.,TRBJ2-1,TRBV5-1,TRBD1
TGCAGCGTTGTAGGCGGGCTACCCTACAATGAGCAGTTCTTC,CSVVGGLPYNEQFF,.,TRBJ2-1,TRBV29-1,.
TGCGCCAGCAGACTGCTAGCGGGAGGAAGTGACGAGCAGTACTTC,CASRLLAGGSDEQYF,.,TRBJ2-7,TRBV5-1,TRBD2
TGTGCCAGCTCCCCACTAGGGACAGTCGTGGAGCAGTACTTC,CASSPLGTVVEQYF,.,TRBJ2-7,TRBV18,TRBD1
TGTGCCAGCAGCTTCACTAGCGGGGGGATCTACGAGCAGTACTTC,CASSFTSGGIYEQYF,.,TRBJ2-7,TRBV6-6,TRBD2
TGTGCCAGCTCACCGGACCTCGAAGCGGGGGATGGCTACACCTTC,CASSPDLEAGDGYTF,.,TRBJ1-2,TRBV18,.
TGTGCCAGCAGGTCACGGACAGCCTCTGGAAACACCATATATTTT,CASRSRTASGNTIYF,.,TRBJ1-3,TRBV6-5,.
TGTGCCAGCTCACCGGGACAGGGGTCGAGAAACGAGCAGTACTTC,CASSPGQGSRNEQYF,.,TRBJ2-7,TRBV18,TRBD1
TGTGCCAGCAGCGCGAAGCCGGGAGATACGCAGTATTTT,CASSAKPGDTQYF,.,TRBJ2-3,TRBV13,.
TGTGCCAGCAGTTTGGTACCTCGGGACAGGTACTACGAGCAGTACTTC,CASSLVPRDRYYEQYF,.,TRBJ2-7,TRBV6-5,TRBD1
TGTGCCAGCAGCTTAAGACTAGCACTGAACACCGGGGAGCTGTTTTTT,CASSLRLALNTGELFF,.,TRBJ2-2,TRBV9,TRBD2
TGCGCCAGCAGCTCTGACGGGACCGGGGAGCTGTTTTTT,CASSSDGTGELFF,few,TRBJ2-2,TRBV10-1,.
TGCGCCAGCAGCCGACAGTCTGGAAACACCATATATTTT,CASSRQSGNTIYF,.,TRBJ1-3,TRBV10-2,.
TGTGCCAGCAGACAGGACGGCTCTGGAAACACCATATATTTT,CASRQDGSGNTIYF,once,TRBJ1-3,TRBV2,.
TGTGCTAGTGGTTTTGAACGACAGGGAGATCACGAGCAGTACTTC,CASGFERQGDHEQYF,.,TRBJ2-7,TRBV12-5,TRBD1
TGTGCCAGCAGTGAATCCCCCAGGGTCCCTTACGAGCAGTACTTC,CASSESPRVPYEQYF,.,TRBJ2-7,TRBV2,.
TGTGCCAGCAATTCAGGGGGCCCTGGGGCTGAGCCCCAGCATTTT,CASNSGGPGAEPQHF,.,TRBJ1-5,TRBV2,TRBD1
TGTGCCAGCAGCGACCCCCAGGGGGCGGCTAATGAAAAACTGTTTTTT,CASSDPQGAANEKLFF,few,TRBJ1-4,TRBV5-5,TRBD1
TGCAGCGTCACCTCCCGGCGGGACAGGAGTGGCGGCTACACCTTC,CSVTSRRDRSGGYTF,.,TRBJ1-2,TRBV29-1,TRBD1
TGTGCCAGCAGCTGGGACAGGAACACTGAAGCTTTCTTT,CASSWDRNTEAFF,.,TRBJ1-1,TRBV5-5,TRBD1
TGTGCCAGTAGTAGGGACAGGGTAGATTTGGGCACTGAAGCTTTCTTT,CASSRDRVDLGTEAFF,.,TRBJ1-1,TRBV19,TRBD1